The present TCR beta chain was sequenced within a study of beta chain features in type 1 diabetes. The investigators reverse transcribed all of the isolated RNA, so they sequenced expressed TCRB transcripts. Libraries were prepared by immunoSEQ multiplex PCR; TCRdb keeps only in-frame clonotypes and omits some of them. The table lists around 450,000 clones, roughly 10% of them singletons. Trimming shortened V by 3 bases and J by 5 bases, and 10 bases separated the two germline ends. The CDR3 consists of 13 residues. Germline assignment: CDR1 MDHEN and CDR2 SYDVKM. Input material: naive CD4+ T cells from blood. The clonotype originates from a woman between 18 and 29 years old in good health. The chain links TRBV28 to TRBJ2-5, with D perhaps matching TRBD1 or TRBD2 (5 bases each). CDR3 bases: TGTGCCAGCAGTTTGGTCGGGACCGAGACCCAGTACTTC. This gives the protein CASSLVGTETQYF.